This is a list of T cell receptor beta chains from one sample in a study of early T cells in non-severe SARS-CoV-2 infection. TCRdb re-derived calls from the 5' RACE reads in MiXCR, one entry per CDR3 protein. The sample records around 100,000 distinct CDR3 sequences, over 15% being singletons. Sequenced: whole blood. These receptors all come from an adult who was a healthcare worker with PCR-confirmed SARS-CoV-2 infection or an uninfected control (not recorded which). Both conserved end residues are part of each CDR3. D genes are given only for firm matches. Not every row has a clone size; where given, it reads once, few, many or a size class.

v_gene: TRBV4-3; j_gene: TRBJ1-3; abundance: NA; d_gene: TRBD1; CDR3aa: CASSQGQGIGNTIYF; CDR3nt: TGCGCCAGCAGCCAAGGACAGGGTATCGGAAACACCATATATTTT
v_gene: TRBV20-1; j_gene: TRBJ2-1; abundance: NA; d_gene: NA; CDR3aa: CSARTRVYNEQFF; CDR3nt: TGCAGTGCTAGAACCCGGGTTTACAATGAGCAGTTCTTC
v_gene: TRBV5-3; j_gene: TRBJ1-5; abundance: many; d_gene: NA; CDR3aa: CASCFTGDSNQPQHF; CDR3nt: TGTGCCAGCTGCTTCACCGGGGATAGCAATCAGCCCCAGCATTTT
v_gene: TRBV5-1; j_gene: TRBJ1-1; abundance: NA; d_gene: NA; CDR3aa: CASSQWDIGAEAFF; CDR3nt: TGCGCCAGCAGCCAATGGGACATTGGCGCTGAAGCTTTCTTT
v_gene: TRBV28; j_gene: TRBJ2-4; abundance: NA; d_gene: TRBD1; CDR3aa: CASKTGQGHDLLAKNIQYF; CDR3nt: TGTGCCAGCAAAACGGGACAGGGGCATGACCTACTAGCCAAAAACATTCAGTACTTC
v_gene: TRBV18; j_gene: TRBJ2-7; abundance: NA; d_gene: NA; CDR3aa: CASSPYGDFREQYF; CDR3nt: TGTGCCAGCTCACCCTACGGGGATTTTCGCGAGCAGTACTTC
v_gene: TRBV29-1; j_gene: TRBJ2-3; abundance: NA; d_gene: TRBD2; CDR3aa: CSVSPSGPTDTQYF; CDR3nt: TGCAGCGTTTCGCCTAGCGGACCCACAGATACGCAGTATTTT
v_gene: TRBV2; j_gene: TRBJ2-5; abundance: few; d_gene: NA; CDR3aa: CASSAYRAQETQYF; CDR3nt: TGTGCCAGCAGTGCCTACAGGGCACAAGAGACCCAGTACTTC
v_gene: TRBV6-5; j_gene: TRBJ1-3; abundance: NA; d_gene: TRBD1; CDR3aa: CASIPSQGAFGNTIYF; CDR3nt: TGTGCCAGCATCCCGTCCCAGGGGGCATTTGGAAACACCATATATTTT
v_gene: TRBV7-9; j_gene: TRBJ2-7; abundance: many; d_gene: TRBD2; CDR3aa: CASSLISGPFSYEQYF; CDR3nt: TGTGCCAGCAGCTTAATTAGCGGGCCTTTCTCCTACGAGCAGTACTTC
v_gene: TRBV5-1; j_gene: TRBJ1-2; abundance: few; d_gene: NA; CDR3aa: CASSSVRPGALMNYGYTF; CDR3nt: TGCGCCAGCAGCTCGGTACGGCCGGGGGCTTTAATGAACTATGGCTACACCTTC
v_gene: TRBV6-2/TRBV6-3; j_gene: TRBJ2-4; abundance: few; d_gene: TRBD1; CDR3aa: CASSYENRGTSIQYF; CDR3nt: TGTGCCAGCAGTTACGAGAACAGGGGCACCAGCATTCAGTACTTC
v_gene: TRBV30; j_gene: TRBJ1-2; abundance: NA; d_gene: NA; CDR3aa: CAWSAALGGYGYTF; CDR3nt: TGTGCCTGGAGTGCAGCGCTGGGGGGCTATGGCTACACCTTC
v_gene: TRBV5-1; j_gene: TRBJ2-7; abundance: NA; d_gene: NA; CDR3aa: CASSPDNDYEQYF; CDR3nt: TGCGCCAGCAGCCCGGACAATGACTACGAGCAGTACTTC
v_gene: TRBV25-1; j_gene: TRBJ2-7; abundance: NA; d_gene: NA; CDR3aa: CASSESRYEQYF; CDR3nt: TGTGCCAGCAGTGAATCACGCTACGAGCAGTACTTC
v_gene: TRBV28; j_gene: TRBJ2-7; abundance: NA; d_gene: NA; CDR3aa: CASSLSPGVGYEQYF; CDR3nt: TGTGCCAGCAGTTTATCCCCAGGTGTGGGTTACGAGCAGTACTTC
v_gene: TRBV28; j_gene: TRBJ2-7; abundance: NA; d_gene: NA; CDR3aa: CASSLPGHLTYEQYF; CDR3nt: TGTGCCAGCAGTTTACCGGGACACTTAACCTACGAGCAGTACTTC